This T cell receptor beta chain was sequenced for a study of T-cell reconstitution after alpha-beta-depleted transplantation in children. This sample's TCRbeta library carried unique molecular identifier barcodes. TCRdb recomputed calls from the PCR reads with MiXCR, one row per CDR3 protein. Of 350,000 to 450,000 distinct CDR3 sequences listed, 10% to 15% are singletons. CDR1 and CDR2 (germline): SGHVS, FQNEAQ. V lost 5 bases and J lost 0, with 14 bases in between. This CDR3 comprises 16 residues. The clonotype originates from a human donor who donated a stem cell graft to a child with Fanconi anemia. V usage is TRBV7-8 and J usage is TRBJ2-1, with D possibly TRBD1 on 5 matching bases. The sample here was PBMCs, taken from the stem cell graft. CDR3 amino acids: CASSPRETASYNEQFF. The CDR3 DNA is TGTGCCAGCAGCCCTAGAGAGACAGCCTCCTACAATGAGCAGTTCTTC. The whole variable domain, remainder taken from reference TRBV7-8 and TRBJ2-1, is GAGVSQSPRYKVAKRGQDVALRCDPISGHVSLFWYQQALGQGPEFLTYFQNEAQLDKSGLPSDRFFAERPEGSVSTLKIQRTQQEDSAVYLCASSPRETASYNEQFFGPGTRLTVL.